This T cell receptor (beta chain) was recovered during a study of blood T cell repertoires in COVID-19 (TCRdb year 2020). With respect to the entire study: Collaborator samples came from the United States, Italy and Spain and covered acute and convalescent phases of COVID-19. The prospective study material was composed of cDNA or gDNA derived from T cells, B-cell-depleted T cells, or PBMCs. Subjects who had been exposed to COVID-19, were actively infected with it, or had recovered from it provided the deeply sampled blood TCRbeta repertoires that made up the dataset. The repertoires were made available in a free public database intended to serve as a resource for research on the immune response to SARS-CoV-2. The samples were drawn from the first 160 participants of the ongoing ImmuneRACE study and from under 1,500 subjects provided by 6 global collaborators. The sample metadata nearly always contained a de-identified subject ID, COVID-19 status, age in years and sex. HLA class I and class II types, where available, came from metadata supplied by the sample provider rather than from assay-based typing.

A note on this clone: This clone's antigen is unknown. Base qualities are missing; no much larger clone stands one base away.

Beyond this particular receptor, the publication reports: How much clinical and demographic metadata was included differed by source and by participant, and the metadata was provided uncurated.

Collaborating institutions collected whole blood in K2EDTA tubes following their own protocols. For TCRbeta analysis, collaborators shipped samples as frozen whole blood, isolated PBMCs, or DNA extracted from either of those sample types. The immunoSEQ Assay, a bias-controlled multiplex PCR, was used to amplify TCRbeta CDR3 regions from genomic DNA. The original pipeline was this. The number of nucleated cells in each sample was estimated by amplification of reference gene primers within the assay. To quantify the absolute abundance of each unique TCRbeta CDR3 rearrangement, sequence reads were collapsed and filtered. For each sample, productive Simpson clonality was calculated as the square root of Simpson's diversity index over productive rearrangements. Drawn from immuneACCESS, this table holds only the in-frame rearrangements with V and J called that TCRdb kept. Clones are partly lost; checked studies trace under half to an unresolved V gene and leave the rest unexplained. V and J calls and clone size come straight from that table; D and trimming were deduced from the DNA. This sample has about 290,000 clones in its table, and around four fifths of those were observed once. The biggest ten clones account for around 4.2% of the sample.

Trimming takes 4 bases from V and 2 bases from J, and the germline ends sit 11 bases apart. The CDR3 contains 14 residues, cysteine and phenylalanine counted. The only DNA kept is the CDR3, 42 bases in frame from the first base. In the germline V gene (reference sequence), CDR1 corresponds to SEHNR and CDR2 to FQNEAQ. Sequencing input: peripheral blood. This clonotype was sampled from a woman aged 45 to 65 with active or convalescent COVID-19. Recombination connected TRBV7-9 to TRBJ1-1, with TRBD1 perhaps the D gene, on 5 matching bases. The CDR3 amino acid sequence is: CASSSGGDNTEAFF. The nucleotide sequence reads TGTGCCAGCAGCTCCGGAGGGGACAACACTGAAGCTTTCTTT.